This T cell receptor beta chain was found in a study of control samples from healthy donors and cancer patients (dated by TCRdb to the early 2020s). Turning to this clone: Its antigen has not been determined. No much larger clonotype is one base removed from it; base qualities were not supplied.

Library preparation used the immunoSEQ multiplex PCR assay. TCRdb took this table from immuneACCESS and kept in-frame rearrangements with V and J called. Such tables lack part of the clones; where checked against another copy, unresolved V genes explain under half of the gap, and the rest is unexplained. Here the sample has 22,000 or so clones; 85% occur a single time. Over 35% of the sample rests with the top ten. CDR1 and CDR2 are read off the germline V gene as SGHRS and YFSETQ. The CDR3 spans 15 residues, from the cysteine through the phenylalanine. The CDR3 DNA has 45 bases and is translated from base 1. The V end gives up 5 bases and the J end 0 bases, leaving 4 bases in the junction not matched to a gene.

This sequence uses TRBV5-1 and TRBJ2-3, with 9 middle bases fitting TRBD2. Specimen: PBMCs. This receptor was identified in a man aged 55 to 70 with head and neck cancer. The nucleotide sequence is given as TGCGCCAGCAGACCTAGCGGGGAAAGCACAGATACGCAGTATTTT. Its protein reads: CASRPSGESTDTQYF.